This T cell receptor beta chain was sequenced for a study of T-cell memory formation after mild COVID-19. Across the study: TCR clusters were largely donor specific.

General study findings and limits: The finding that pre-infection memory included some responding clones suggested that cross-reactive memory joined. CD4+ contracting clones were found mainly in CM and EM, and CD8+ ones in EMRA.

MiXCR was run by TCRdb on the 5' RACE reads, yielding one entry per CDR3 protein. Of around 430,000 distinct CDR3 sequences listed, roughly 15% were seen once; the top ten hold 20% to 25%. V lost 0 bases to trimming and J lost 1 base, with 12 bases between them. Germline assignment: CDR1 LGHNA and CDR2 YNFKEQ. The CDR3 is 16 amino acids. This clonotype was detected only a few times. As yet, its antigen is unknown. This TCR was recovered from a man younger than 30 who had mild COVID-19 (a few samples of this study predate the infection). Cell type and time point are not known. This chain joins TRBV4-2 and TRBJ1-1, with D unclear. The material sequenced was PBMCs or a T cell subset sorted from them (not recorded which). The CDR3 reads CASSQDSRVWNTEAFF. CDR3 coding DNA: TGTGCCAGCAGCCAAGATTCGAGGGTTTGGAACACTGAAGCTTTCTTT.